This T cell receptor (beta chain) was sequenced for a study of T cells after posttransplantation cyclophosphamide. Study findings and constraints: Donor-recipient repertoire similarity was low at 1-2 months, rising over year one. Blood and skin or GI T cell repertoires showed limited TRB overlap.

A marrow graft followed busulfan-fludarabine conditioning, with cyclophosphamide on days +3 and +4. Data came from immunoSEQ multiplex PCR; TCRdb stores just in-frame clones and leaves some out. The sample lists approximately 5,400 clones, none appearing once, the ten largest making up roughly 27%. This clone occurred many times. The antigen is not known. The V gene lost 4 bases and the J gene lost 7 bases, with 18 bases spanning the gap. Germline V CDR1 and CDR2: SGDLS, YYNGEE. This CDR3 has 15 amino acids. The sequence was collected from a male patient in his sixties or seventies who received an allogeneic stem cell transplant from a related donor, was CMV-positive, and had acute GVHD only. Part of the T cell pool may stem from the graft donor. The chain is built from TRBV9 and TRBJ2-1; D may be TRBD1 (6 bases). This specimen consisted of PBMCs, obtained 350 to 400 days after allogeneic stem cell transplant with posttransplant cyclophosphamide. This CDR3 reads CASSLLGQGSNEQFF. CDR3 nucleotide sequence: TGTGCCAGCAGCCTACTCGGCCAGGGGAGTAATGAGCAGTTCTTC.